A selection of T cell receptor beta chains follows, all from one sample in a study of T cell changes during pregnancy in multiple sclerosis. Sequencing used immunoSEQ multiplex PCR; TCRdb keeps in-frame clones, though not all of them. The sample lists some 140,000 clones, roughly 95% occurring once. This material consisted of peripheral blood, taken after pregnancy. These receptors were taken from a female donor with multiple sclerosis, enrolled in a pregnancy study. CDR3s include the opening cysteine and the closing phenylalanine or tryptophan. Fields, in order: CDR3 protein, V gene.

cdr3_aa: CASSLVVTEQFF; v_call: TRBV28
cdr3_aa: CASSLDFRAGLANEQFF; v_call: TRBV7-2
cdr3_aa: CSVDRAGRGYTF; v_call: TRBV29-1
cdr3_aa: CASSYEGARTEAFF; v_call: TRBV11-2
cdr3_aa: CASSTGQGSDQPQHF; v_call: TRBV5-1
cdr3_aa: CASSLAHMTNTGELFF; v_call: TRBV7-9
cdr3_aa: CSVAQGGPYEQYF; v_call: TRBV29-1
cdr3_aa: CASSESRSLYNEQFF; v_call: TRBV2
cdr3_aa: CAIIGGGEQFF; v_call: TRBV28
cdr3_aa: CASSLDSGGEQFF; v_call: TRBV7-7
cdr3_aa: CASSLVAGEAFF; v_call: TRBV5-1
cdr3_aa: CASSESDLGYTF; v_call: TRBV2
cdr3_aa: CASSPRVSYGYTF; v_call: TRBV28
cdr3_aa: CASSLWAPRDTEAFF; v_call: TRBV5-6
cdr3_aa: CASTRDSWDTQYF; v_call: TRBV6-1
cdr3_aa: CASSNPLRRGEQYF; v_call: TRBV19
cdr3_aa: CASSSGELFF; v_call: TRBV28
cdr3_aa: CASKSVGNTIYF; v_call: TRBV19
cdr3_aa: CASSQGEGEDEQFF; v_call: TRBV4-2
cdr3_aa: CASSLTSANEQFF; v_call: TRBV6-5
cdr3_aa: CASSLAPNTDTQYF; v_call: TRBV7-2
cdr3_aa: CASSNGLGAGNEQFF; v_call: TRBV6-5
cdr3_aa: CASSRREPSEQYF; v_call: TRBV6-5
cdr3_aa: CASSLGTSPSTDTQYF; v_call: TRBV7-9
cdr3_aa: CASSVSDRVHYGYTF; v_call: TRBV9
cdr3_aa: CATSRDLPADFYEQYF; v_call: TRBV15
cdr3_aa: CASSLGGDTQYF; v_call: TRBV5-6
cdr3_aa: CASSLVGTGRGTDTQYF; v_call: TRBV7-2
cdr3_aa: CASSPPYTAEAFF; v_call: TRBV28
cdr3_aa: CASSFAGPMSNQPQHF; v_call: TRBV19
cdr3_aa: CASSDILTSSYNEQFF; v_call: TRBV7-2
cdr3_aa: CASSPWGLTGSSYEQYF; v_call: TRBV5-6
cdr3_aa: CATLPEGQSYGYTF; v_call: TRBV28
cdr3_aa: CASSYLSSTDTQYF; v_call: TRBV6-6
cdr3_aa: CASSLSPATNQPQHF; v_call: TRBV28
cdr3_aa: CASSFNGAREKLFF; v_call: TRBV27
cdr3_aa: CASSHRGSGANVLTF; v_call: TRBV7-6
cdr3_aa: CAISGGTSLEPSYNEQFF; v_call: TRBV10-3
cdr3_aa: CASSLSKSSTSSYEQYF; v_call: TRBV27
cdr3_aa: CASSPGQGSYEQYF; v_call: TRBV5-4
cdr3_aa: CASSLTNYEQYF; v_call: TRBV7-2
cdr3_aa: CASSSGDLAKNIQYF; v_call: TRBV5-1
cdr3_aa: CASSKNRTGGNQPQHF; v_call: TRBV21-1
cdr3_aa: CASSSRDSSYSQYF; v_call: TRBV21-1
cdr3_aa: CASSFALSYEQYF; v_call: TRBV7-2
cdr3_aa: CASSLGQAYNEQFF; v_call: TRBV5-1
cdr3_aa: CASSFSLAYGYTF; v_call: TRBV5-4
cdr3_aa: CASSPSDDRRGTQYF; v_call: TRBV27
cdr3_aa: CASRSRTRELPYEQYF; v_call: TRBV12-2
cdr3_aa: CSVEDRVSYEQYF; v_call: TRBV29-1
cdr3_aa: CASSGGTGGYEQYF; v_call: TRBV6-1
cdr3_aa: CASSSYPPQLGQGLAKNIQYF; v_call: TRBV19
cdr3_aa: CASTLTPVVSNEQFF; v_call: TRBV6-6
cdr3_aa: CASQLFSTDTQYF; v_call: TRBV27